The 31 T cell receptor beta chains given below trace back to one sample, sequenced in a study of beta chain features in type 1 diabetes. What was sequenced were expressed TCRB transcripts, since all of the isolated RNA had been reverse transcribed. Clones were sequenced by immunoSEQ multiplex PCR, and TCRdb holds only the in-frame ones, with some missing. The sample includes 300,000 to 350,000 clones, 12% to 15% of them seen just once. Sequenced material: central memory CD4+ T cells from blood. These receptors originate from a man aged 25-40 years in good health.

At least ten counts were recorded for this clone. The DNA for the CDR3 is TGTGCCAGCGGCGGAGGGGTGACCGGGGAGCTGTTTTTT. This translates into CASGGGVTGELFF. This chain links TRBV9 with TRBJ2-2; a possible D gene is TRBD2 (6 bases). Trimming pared 7 bases from V and 5 bases from J, leaving 12 bases between. This CDR3 contains 13 residues. Germline lookup yields CDR1 SGDLS and CDR2 YYNGEE.

This clone has just a few counts. This chain uses TRBV4-3 with TRBJ1-6, with D possibly matching TRBD1 (5 bases). V was shortened by 5 bases and J by 5 bases, with 13 bases between the two germline ends. CDR3 length: 15 residues. Germline-derived CDR1 and CDR2 are LGHNA and YSLEER. The CDR3 region has the DNA TGCGCCAGCAGCGCCCGGGACCGGAATAATTCACCCCTCCACTTT. Translation: CASSARDRNNSPLHF.

This clone has a handful of counts. The rearrangement uses TRBV18 and TRBJ2-1, with no clear D. Germline loops: CDR1 KGHSH, CDR2 LQKENI. V was cut by 3 bases and J by 7 bases, with 10 bases left in between. The CDR3 covers 13 residues. CDR3 DNA sequence: TGTGCCAGCTCACCGTATCGAGGTAATGAGCAGTTCTTC. It is translated as CASSPYRGNEQFF.

This chain uses TRBV2 with TRBJ2-3; the D gene is possibly TRBD2 (6 bases). V lost 6 bases to trimming and J lost 2 bases, with 18 bases between them. CDR3 length: 16 amino acids. The germline gives CDR1 SNHLY, CDR2 FYNNEI. Here the CDR3 reads CASSVTSRVPTDTQYF. In DNA, the CDR3 is TGTGCCAGCAGCGTTACTAGCCGGGTCCCCACAGATACGCAGTATTTT.

This clone has more than one count but fewer than ten. The chain couples TRBV30 to TRBJ2-3; perhaps D is TRBD1 or TRBD2 (5 bases each). V lost 4 bases and J lost 1, with 12 bases in between. The CDR3 length is 14 residues. The germline gives CDR1 GTSNPN, CDR2 SVGIG (reference sequence). DNA for the CDR3: TGTGCCTGGACAGGGAGTTTCGGCACAGATACGCAGTATTTT. Protein sequence: CAWTGSFGTDTQYF.

This clone was found a few times. This chain joins TRBV30 and TRBJ2-7; D may be TRBD1 (6 bases). Deletions cut 2 bases from V and 3 bases from J, with 11 bases between. Germline V lookup: CDR1 GTSNPN, CDR2 SVGIG (reference sequence). This CDR3 is built from 13 residues. The CDR3 loop is CAWSPQTGYEQYV. For the CDR3, the DNA is TGTGCCTGGAGTCCTCAGACAGGCTACGAGCAGTACGTC.

This clone was recorded a few times. The rearrangement uses TRBV7-2 and TRBJ2-7; maybe TRBD2 (6 bases). The V end was cut by 1 base, the J end by 3 bases, with 7 bases between. This CDR3 comprises 13 residues. Germline CDR1 is SGHTA and CDR2 is FQGNSA. CDR3 nucleotides: TGTGCCAGCAGCTTAGGGCGGGACTACGAGCAGTACGTC. Translated: CASSLGRDYEQYV.

The sample holds a few counts of this clone. This rearrangement joins TRBV6-1 to TRBJ2-1, with D maybe TRBD2 (6 bases). This CDR3 has 16 residues. Germline loops: CDR1 MNHNS, CDR2 SASEGT. Trimming took off 2 bases at V and 8 bases at J, with 19 bases between the two ends. The CDR3 DNA is TGTGCCAGCAGTGAACGGGGGACGGTGGTTTGGTATGAGCAGTTCTTC. This encodes CASSERGTVVWYEQFF.

This chain joins TRBV6-5 and TRBJ1-4; maybe TRBD1 (6 bases). Germline V gene data show CDR1 as MNHEY and CDR2 as SVGAGI. The CDR3 has 14 residues. V lost 4 bases and J lost 6, with 12 bases in between. Here the CDR3 DNA reads TGTGCCAGCAGTTCTAGGGGGAAATATGAAAAACTGTTTTTT. Amino acids: CASSSRGKYEKLFF.

V gene TRBV6-5 combines with J gene TRBJ2-3; TRBD2 aligns across 9 bases. The junction had 7 bases not matched to a gene; V was cut back by 4 bases and J by 5 bases. The CDR3 covers 15 residues. Germline loops: CDR1 MNHEY, CDR2 SVGAGI. The CDR3 here is CASSLRRGGGDTQYF. CDR3 DNA sequence: TGTGCCAGCAGTTTACGGCGGGGGGGCGGAGATACGCAGTATTTT.

The genes are TRBV6-6 and TRBJ1-2, with unresolved D. The CDR3 spans 13 residues. The V end was cut by 5 bases, the J end by 8 bases, with 15 bases between. The germline CDR1 and CDR2 sequences are MNHNY and SVGAGI (reference sequence). The CDR3 protein is CASSDQVPPGYTF. Written as DNA, the CDR3 is TGTGCCAGCAGTGACCAGGTGCCACCCGGCTACACCTTC.

The rearrangement links TRBV7-9 to TRBJ2-1; no clear D. The CDR3 extends over 14 amino acids. Trimming pared 1 base from V and 6 bases from J, leaving 10 bases between. CDR1 and CDR2 (germline): SEHNR, FQNEAQ (reference sequence). The CDR3: CASSLVAVGNEQFF. CDR3 coding DNA: TGTGCCAGCAGCTTAGTTGCGGTAGGCAATGAGCAGTTCTTC. Supplemented by reference TRBV7-9 and TRBJ2-1, the full variable domain reads DTGVSQNPRHKITKRGQNVTFRCDPISEHNRLYWYRQTLGQGPEFLTYFQNEAQLEKSRLLSDRFSAERPKGSFSTLEIQRTEQGDSAMYLCASSLVAVGNEQFFGPGTRLTVL.

This clone was recorded a few times. One junction end disagrees with the germline gene, perhaps due to a read error. The rearrangement uses TRBV7-7 and TRBJ2-6; unclear D gene. Germline V gene data show CDR1 as SSHAT and CDR2 as FNYEAQ (reference sequence). The CDR3 is 13 amino acids. The CDR3 DNA reads as TGTGCCAGCAGCTTATGGACCGGTGACCACGTTTCTTTC. Its protein is CASSLWTGDHVSF.

The V and J genes are TRBV25-1 and TRBJ2-1, with 7 bases lining up with TRBD2. The J segment lost 4 bases and the V segment lost 2 bases, leaving 11 bases of the junction unmatched. Germline CDR1 reads MGHDK; CDR2 reads SYGVNS. This CDR3 contains 17 residues. In DNA form, the CDR3 reads TGTGCCAGCAGTGAAGCCTTGGGGGGGACTTCATACAATGAGCAGTTCTTC. Its translation is CASSEALGGTSYNEQFF.

The rearrangement uses TRBV7-2 and TRBJ1-1, with 9 bases that match TRBD1. Germline values: CDR1 SGHTA, CDR2 FQGNSA. CDR3 length: 15 residues. The ends lost 0 bases at V and 10 bases at J; junction bases unmatched: 9. The CDR3 nucleotides are TGTGCCAGCAGCTTAGCCTTGGGACAGGGAGTAGGAGCTTTCTTT. Amino acid sequence: CASSLALGQGVGAFF.

This clone was counted a few times. The chain joins TRBV7-3 to TRBJ2-7; D might be TRBD2 (5 bases). The germline V gene encodes CDR1 SGHTA and CDR2 FQGTGA. V was trimmed by 2 bases and J by 1 base, leaving 15 bases between them. CDR3 length: 16 amino acids. Here the CDR3 reads CASSLAGGTTSYEQYF. Written as DNA, the CDR3 is TGTGCCAGCAGCTTAGCGGGTGGAACCACTTCCTACGAGCAGTACTTC.

This clone was detected ten times or more. V and J are TRBV14 and TRBJ1-1; D ambiguous. This CDR3 has 13 amino acids. Germline V gene sequence: CDR1 SGHDN, CDR2 FVKESK. V was trimmed by 2 bases and J by 5 bases, leaving 9 bases between them. The CDR3 DNA follows: TGTGCCAGCAGCCAAACCAGGCGGACTGAAGCTTTCTTT. Its protein is CASSQTRRTEAFF. Full variable domain (missing parts from reference TRBV14 and TRBJ1-1): EAGVTQFPSHSVIEKGQTVTLRCDPISGHDNLYWYRRVMGKEIKFLLHFVKESKQDESGMPNNRFLAERTGGTYSTLKVQPAELEDSGVYFCASSQTRRTEAFFGQGTRLTVV.

The V call is TRBV7-2, the J call TRBJ2-5, with TRBD2 matching over 13 bases. The CDR3 sequence is 13 residues long. Germline loops: CDR1 SGHTA, CDR2 FQGNSA. V gave up 5 bases and J gave up 14 bases; unmatched junction bases: 8. CDR3 DNA sequence: TGTGCCAGCAGCCCAGGACTAGCGGGGGCGGCCTACTTC. Translating gives CASSPGLAGAAYF.

This clone was found a few times. The rearrangement links TRBV7-2 to TRBJ2-7; unclear D gene. The germline gives CDR1 SGHTA, CDR2 FQGNSA. Trimming pared 7 bases from V and 0 bases from J, leaving 7 bases between. This CDR3 contains 12 residues. CDR3 in amino acids: CASTSDSYEQYV. The DNA of the CDR3 is TGTGCCAGCACCTCCGACTCCTACGAGCAGTACGTC.

The V call is TRBV11-2, the J call TRBJ1-5; TRBD1 matches at 9 bases. With V trimmed by 5 bases and J by 6 bases, 5 bases remained unmatched. The V gene's germline CDR1 is SGHAT and CDR2 FQNNGV. The CDR3 runs 14 residues. The CDR3 loop reads CASSRGQGGQPQHF. Written as DNA, the CDR3 is TGTGCCAGCAGCCGGGGACAGGGAGGTCAGCCCCAGCATTTT.

This clone was counted only a few times. The V gene is TRBV18, the J gene TRBJ2-7, with a possible D match to TRBD1 (6 bases). V lost 1 base and J 3 bases, leaving 10 bases between the germline ends. This CDR3 is built from 14 residues. CDR1 and CDR2 (germline): KGHSH, LQKENI. CDR3 nucleotides: TGTGCCAGCTCACCACGCAGGGGAGACTACGAGCAGTACTTC. The encoded protein is CASSPRRGDYEQYF. The full variable domain, with the rest looked up from reference TRBV18 and TRBJ2-7, is NAGVMQNPRHLVRRRGQEARLRCSPMKGHSHVYWYRQLPEEGLKFMVYLQKENIIDESGMPKERFSAEFPKEGPSILRIQQVVRGDSAAYFCASSPRRGDYEQYFGPGTRLTVT.

This clone was detected many times. The same CDR3 also results from other DNA sequences found in this sample. V usage is TRBV7-6 and J usage is TRBJ2-1; 7 nucleotides align to TRBD2. There are 15 residues in the CDR3. Germline V gene data show CDR1 as SGHVS and CDR2 as FNYEAQ. The V gene end was trimmed by 5 bases and the J gene end by 1 base; junction bases not matched to a gene: 5. This CDR3 reads CASSLGGTSYNEQFF. Here the CDR3 DNA reads TGTGCCAGCAGCCTCGGGGGGACTTCCTACAATGAGCAGTTCTTC.

This clone was found a few times. The chain couples TRBV6-5 to TRBJ2-5, with 10 bases matching TRBD2. Losses at the gene ends were 6 bases for V and 6 bases for J; bases not matched to a gene: 10. This CDR3 region has 15 residues. Germline loops: CDR1 MNHEY, CDR2 SVGAGI. The CDR3 here is CASRGGLAGEKTQYF. The DNA of the CDR3 is TGTGCCAGCAGGGGGGGGCTAGCGGGAGAAAAGACCCAGTACTTC.

The gene calls are TRBV5-1 and TRBJ1-2, with TRBD1 matching over 7 bases. Germline lookup yields CDR1 SGHRS and CDR2 YFSETQ. CDR3 size: 16 residues. Unmatched junction bases numbered 6, after V lost 1 base and J lost 0 bases. CDR3 coding DNA: TGCGCCAGCAGCTTGCCACAGGGGCCAGCTAACTATGGCTACACCTTC. Its translation is CASSLPQGPANYGYTF.

This clone was detected only a few times. The chain employs TRBV5-6 and TRBJ2-1, with D possibly being TRBD2 (6 bases). The germline gives CDR1 SGHDT, CDR2 YYEEEE. V lost 5 bases to trimming and J lost 9 bases, with 12 bases between them. This CDR3 contains 12 residues. CDR3 sequence (DNA): TGTGCCAGCAGATCGACTAGGAGTGAGCAGTTCTTC. Protein: CASRSTRSEQFF.

This clone was recorded at least ten times. The chain recombines TRBV6-1 with TRBJ2-7; TRBD1 matches at 9 bases. V was pared by 6 bases and J by 6 bases, with 6 bases of the junction left unmatched. The CDR3 has 13 residues. Germline CDR1 MNHNS, CDR2 SASEGT. The CDR3 DNA reads TGTGCCAGCAGCGCCGGGACAGGGTTCGAGCAGTACTTC. This translates into CASSAGTGFEQYF.

The rearrangement joins TRBV9 to TRBJ2-3; 8 positions agree with TRBD2. CDR3 length equals 16 residues. Per the germline V gene, CDR1 is SGDLS and CDR2 is YYNGEE. With V trimmed by 3 bases and J by 2 bases, 8 bases remained unmatched. The CDR3 bases are TGTGCCAGCAGCGACGGACCGGGGGGGATCACAGATACGCAGTATTTT. The encoded protein is CASSDGPGGITDTQYF.

The chain has TRBV7-3 and TRBJ2-3, with a possible D match to TRBD2 (5 bases). Trimming removed 3 bases from V and 3 bases from J, with 7 bases in between. From germline, CDR1 is SGHTA and CDR2 FQGTGA. This CDR3 has 13 amino acids. CDR3 bases: TGTGCCAGCAGCTTGGAGGTGACAGATACGCAGTATTTT. Encoded protein: CASSLEVTDTQYF.

This clone was seen a few times. The gene calls are TRBV15 and TRBJ1-3; D is unresolved. V lost 0 bases and J lost 2, with 14 bases in between. Per germline, CDR1 LNHNV and CDR2 YYDKDF (reference sequence). The CDR3 has 17 amino acids. The CDR3 coding sequence is TGTGCCACCAGCAGAGATACGGGAGGCACAGCTGGAAACACCATATATTTT. Amino acid sequence: CATSRDTGGTAGNTIYF.

This clone was seen a few times. The chain links TRBV7-8 to TRBJ2-7, with 9 bases matching TRBD2. Germline loops: CDR1 SGHVS, CDR2 FQNEAQ. V lost 5 bases and J lost 6; bases outside the gene matches: 11. This CDR3 spans 15 amino acids. CDR3 in amino acids: CASSLNSGGGSEQYF. The CDR3 nucleotides are TGTGCCAGCAGCCTCAATAGCGGGGGAGGGTCCGAGCAGTACTTC.

This clone was detected many times. CDR3 loop: CASSRSQGVTSGRNTQYF. The CDR3 bases are TGTGCCAGCAGCCGGAGTCAGGGCGTTACTAGCGGGAGGAATACGCAGTATTTT. The V gene is TRBV11-2, the J gene TRBJ2-3; 12 positions match TRBD2. Germline CDR1 SGHAT, CDR2 FQNNGV. The length of the CDR3 is 18 residues. The V segment lost 5 bases and the J segment 7 bases; nucleotides outside the gene matches: 16.